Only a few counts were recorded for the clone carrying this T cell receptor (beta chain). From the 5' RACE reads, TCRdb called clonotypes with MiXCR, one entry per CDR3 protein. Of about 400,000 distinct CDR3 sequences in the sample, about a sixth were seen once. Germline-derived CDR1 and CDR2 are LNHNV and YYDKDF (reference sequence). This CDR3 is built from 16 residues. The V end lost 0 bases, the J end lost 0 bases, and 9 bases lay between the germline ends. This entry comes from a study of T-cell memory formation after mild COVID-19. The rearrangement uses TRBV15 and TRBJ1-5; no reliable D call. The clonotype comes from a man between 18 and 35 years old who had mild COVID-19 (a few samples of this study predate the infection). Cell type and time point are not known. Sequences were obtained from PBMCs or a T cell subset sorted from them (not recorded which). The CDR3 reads CATSRDRWSSNQPQHF. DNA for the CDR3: TGTGCCACCAGCAGAGATCGCTGGTCTAGCAATCAGCCCCAGCATTTT. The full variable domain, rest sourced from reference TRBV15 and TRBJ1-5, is DAMVIQNPRYQVTQFGKPVTLSCSQTLNHNVMYWYQQKSSQAPKLLFHYYDKDFNNEADTPDNFQSRRPNTSFCFLDIRSPGLGDTAMYLCATSRDRWSSNQPQHFGDGTRLSIL.